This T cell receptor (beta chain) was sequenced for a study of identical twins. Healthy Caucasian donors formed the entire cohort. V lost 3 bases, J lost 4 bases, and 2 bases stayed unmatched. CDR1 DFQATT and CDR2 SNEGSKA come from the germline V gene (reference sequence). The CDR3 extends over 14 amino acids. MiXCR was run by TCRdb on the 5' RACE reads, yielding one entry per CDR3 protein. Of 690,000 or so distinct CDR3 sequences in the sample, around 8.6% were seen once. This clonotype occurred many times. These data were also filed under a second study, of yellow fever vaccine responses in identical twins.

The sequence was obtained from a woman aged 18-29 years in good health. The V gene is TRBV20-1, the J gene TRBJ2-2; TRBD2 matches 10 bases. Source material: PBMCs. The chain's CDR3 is CSARLAGVTGELFF. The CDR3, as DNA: TGCAGTGCTAGGCTAGCGGGGGTCACCGGGGAGCTGTTTTTT.